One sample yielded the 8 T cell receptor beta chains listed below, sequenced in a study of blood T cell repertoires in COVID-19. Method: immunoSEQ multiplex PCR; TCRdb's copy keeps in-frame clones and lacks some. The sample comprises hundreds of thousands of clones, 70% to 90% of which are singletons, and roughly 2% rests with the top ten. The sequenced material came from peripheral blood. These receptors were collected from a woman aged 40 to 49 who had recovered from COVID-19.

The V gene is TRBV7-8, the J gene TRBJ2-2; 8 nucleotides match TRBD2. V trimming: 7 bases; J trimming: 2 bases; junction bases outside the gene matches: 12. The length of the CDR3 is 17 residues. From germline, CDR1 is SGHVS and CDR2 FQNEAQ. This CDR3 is CASIQNRLALNTGELFF. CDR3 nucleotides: TGTGCCAGCATCCAGAATAGACTAGCGCTAAACACCGGGGAGCTGTTTTTT.

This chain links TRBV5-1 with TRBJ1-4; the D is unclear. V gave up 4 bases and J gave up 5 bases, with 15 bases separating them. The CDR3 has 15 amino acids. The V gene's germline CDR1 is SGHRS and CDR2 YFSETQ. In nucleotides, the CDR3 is TGCGCCAGCAGCCTGGGCGGAAAGATCAATGAAAAACTGTTTTTT. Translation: CASSLGGKINEKLFF.

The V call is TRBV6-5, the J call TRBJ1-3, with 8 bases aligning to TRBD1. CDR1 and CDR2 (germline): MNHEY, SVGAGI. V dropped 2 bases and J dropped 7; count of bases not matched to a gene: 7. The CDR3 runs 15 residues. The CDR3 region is CASSYLPGGLNTIYF. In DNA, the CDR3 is TGTGCCAGCAGTTACCTGCCAGGGGGCCTGAACACCATATATTTT.

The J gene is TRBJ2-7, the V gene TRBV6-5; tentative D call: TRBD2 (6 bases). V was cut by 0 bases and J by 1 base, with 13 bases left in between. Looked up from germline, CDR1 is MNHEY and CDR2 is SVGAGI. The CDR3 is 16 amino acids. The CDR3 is CASSYSRRGPSYEQYF. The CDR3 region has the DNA TGTGCCAGCAGTTACTCTCGGAGGGGCCCTTCCTACGAGCAGTACTTC.

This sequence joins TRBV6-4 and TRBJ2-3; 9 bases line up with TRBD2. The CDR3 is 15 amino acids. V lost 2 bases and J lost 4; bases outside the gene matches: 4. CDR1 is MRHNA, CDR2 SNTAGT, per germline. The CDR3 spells CASSDEAGGPDTQYF. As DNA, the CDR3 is TGTGCCAGCAGTGACGAGGCGGGAGGGCCAGATACGCAGTATTTT.

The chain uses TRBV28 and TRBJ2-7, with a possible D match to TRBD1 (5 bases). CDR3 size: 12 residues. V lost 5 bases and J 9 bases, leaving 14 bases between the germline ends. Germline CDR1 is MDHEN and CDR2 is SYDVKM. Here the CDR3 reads CASSTGGNGQYF. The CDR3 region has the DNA TGTGCCAGCAGTACAGGCGGTAACGGGCAGTACTTC.

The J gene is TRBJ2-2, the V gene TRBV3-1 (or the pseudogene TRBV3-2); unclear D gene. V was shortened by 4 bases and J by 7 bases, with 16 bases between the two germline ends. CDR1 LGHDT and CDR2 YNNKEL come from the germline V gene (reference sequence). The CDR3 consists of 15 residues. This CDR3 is CASSRTERKDGELFF. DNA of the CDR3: TGTGCCAGCAGCCGCACAGAACGGAAAGACGGGGAGCTGTTTTTT.

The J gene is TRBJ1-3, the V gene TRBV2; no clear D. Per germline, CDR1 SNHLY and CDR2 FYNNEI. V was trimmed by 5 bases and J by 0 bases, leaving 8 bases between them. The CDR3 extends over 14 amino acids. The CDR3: CASSQENSGNTIYF. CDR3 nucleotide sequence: TGTGCCAGCAGTCAGGAAAACTCTGGAAACACCATATATTTT.